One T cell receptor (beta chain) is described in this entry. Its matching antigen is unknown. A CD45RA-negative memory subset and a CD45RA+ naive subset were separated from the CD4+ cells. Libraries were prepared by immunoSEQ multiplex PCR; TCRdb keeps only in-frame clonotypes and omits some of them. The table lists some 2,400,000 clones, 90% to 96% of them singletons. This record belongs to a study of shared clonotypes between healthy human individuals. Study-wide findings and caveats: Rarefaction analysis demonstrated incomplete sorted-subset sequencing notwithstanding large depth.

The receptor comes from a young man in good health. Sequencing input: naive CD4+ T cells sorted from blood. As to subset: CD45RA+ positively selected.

The DNA of the CDR3 is TGTGCCACTCAAGGGGAGGTAGGGGAGACCCAGTACTTC. As protein: CATQGEVGETQYF. The chain is built from TRBV2 and TRBJ2-5, with D possibly being TRBD2 (6 bases). V lost 10 bases, J lost 5 bases, and 17 bases lay in between. The CDR3 sequence is 13 residues long. CDR1 is SNHLY, CDR2 FYNNEI, per germline.